Reported below is one T cell receptor (beta chain). Its specificity is unknown. The data belong to a study of cytomegalovirus exposure and HLA in healthy donors. Findings and caveats of the study: Despite most TCR sequences being rare, some public TCRs occurred in many donors. Versus the roughly 670-donor mean, an Asian-associated ancestry cluster reportedly showed fewer N-insertions in a later analysis. Clonal expansion was found to be greater in HLA-associated TCR beta chains than in equally common others in a later analysis. Analyzed later, most CMV-associated TCR beta chains appeared HLA-restricted.

CDR1 and CDR2 (germline): SGHRS, YFSETQ. V was pared by 4 bases and J by 2 bases, with 10 bases of the junction left unmatched. This CDR3 is 16 amino acids long. PCR used 60 Vbeta primers and 13 Jbeta primers. Assay: immunoSEQ multiplex PCR; the TCRdb copy retains only in-frame clones and omits some. The sample has roughly 130,000 clones; 80% are singletons. This receptor was taken from a man in his forties in good health and CMV-seronegative. The sequencing input was PBMCs. The gene calls are TRBV5-1 and TRBJ2-7, with TRBD1 matching 9 bases. The CDR3 is CASSRDTGGVPYEQYF. The CDR3 DNA follows: TGCGCCAGCAGCAGAGACACAGGGGGCGTCCCCTACGAGCAGTACTTC.